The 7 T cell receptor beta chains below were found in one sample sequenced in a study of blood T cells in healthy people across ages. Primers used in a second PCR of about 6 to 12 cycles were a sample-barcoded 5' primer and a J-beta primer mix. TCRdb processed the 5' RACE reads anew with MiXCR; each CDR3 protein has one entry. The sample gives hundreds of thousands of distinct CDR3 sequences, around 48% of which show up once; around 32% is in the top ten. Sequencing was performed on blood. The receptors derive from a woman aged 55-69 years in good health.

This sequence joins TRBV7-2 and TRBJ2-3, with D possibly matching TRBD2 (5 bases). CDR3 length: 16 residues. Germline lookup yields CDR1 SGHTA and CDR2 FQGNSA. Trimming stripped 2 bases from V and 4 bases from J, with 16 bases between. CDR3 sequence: CASSLRRGILPDTQYF. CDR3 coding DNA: TGTGCCAGCAGCTTAAGGCGAGGGATTTTACCAGATACGCAGTATTTT.

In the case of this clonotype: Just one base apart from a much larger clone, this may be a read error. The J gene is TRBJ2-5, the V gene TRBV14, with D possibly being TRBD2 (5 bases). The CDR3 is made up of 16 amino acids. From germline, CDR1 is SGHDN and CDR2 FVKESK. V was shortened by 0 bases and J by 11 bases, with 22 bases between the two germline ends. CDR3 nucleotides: TGTGCCAGCAGCCAAGAGGTCGGGAAAGGGTTCAATGAGCAGTACTTC. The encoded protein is CASSQEVGKGFNEQYF. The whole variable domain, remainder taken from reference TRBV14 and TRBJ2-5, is EAGVTQFPSHSVIEKGQTVTLRCDPISGHDNLYWYRRVMGKEIKFLLHFVKESKQDESGMPNNRFLAERTGGTYSTLKVQPAELEDSGVYFCASSQEVGKGFNEQYFGPGTRLLVL.

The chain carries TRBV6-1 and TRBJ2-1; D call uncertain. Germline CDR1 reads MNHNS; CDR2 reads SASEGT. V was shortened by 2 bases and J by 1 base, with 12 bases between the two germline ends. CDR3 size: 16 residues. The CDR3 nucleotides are TGTGCCAGCAGTGAATCAGTTACGGTGTCCTACAATGAGCAGTTCTTC. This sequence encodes CASSESVTVSYNEQFF.

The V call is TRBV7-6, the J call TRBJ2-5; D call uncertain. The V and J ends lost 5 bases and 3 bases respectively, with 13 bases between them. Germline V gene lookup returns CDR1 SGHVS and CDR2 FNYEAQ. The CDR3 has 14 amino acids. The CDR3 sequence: CASSPRYREETQYF. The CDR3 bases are TGTGCCAGCAGCCCCCGTTATCGGGAAGAGACCCAGTACTTC.

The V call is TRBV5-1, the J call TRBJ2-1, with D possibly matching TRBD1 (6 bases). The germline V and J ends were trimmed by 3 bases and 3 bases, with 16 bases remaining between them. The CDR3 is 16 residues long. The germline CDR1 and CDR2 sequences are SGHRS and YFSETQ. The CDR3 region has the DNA TGCGCCAGCAGCTCTAAACAGGGTGCGGACTACAATGAGCAGTTCTTC. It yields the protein CASSSKQGADYNEQFF.

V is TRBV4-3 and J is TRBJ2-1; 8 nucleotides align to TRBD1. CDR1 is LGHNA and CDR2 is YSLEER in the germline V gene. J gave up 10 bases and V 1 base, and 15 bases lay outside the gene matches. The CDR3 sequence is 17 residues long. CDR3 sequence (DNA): TGCGCCAGCAGCCAAGTCTCTGGCAGGGGGCTTTTGGGAGAGCAGTTCTTC. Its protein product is CASSQVSGRGLLGEQFF.

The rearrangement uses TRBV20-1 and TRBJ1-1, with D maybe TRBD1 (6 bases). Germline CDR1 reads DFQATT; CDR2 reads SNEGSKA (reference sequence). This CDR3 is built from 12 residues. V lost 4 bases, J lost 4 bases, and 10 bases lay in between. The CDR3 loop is CSAIQGLTEAFF. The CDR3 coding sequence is TGCAGTGCTATTCAGGGGCTCACTGAAGCTTTCTTT.